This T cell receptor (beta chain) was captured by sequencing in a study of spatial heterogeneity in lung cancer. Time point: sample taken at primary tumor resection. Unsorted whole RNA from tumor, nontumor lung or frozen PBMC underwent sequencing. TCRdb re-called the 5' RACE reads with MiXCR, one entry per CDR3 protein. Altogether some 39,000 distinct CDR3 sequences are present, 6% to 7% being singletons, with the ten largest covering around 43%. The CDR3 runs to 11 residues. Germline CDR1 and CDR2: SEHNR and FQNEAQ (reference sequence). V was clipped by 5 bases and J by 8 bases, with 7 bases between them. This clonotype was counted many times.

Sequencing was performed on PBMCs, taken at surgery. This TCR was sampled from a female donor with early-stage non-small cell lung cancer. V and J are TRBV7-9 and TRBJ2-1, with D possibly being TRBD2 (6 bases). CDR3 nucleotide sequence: TGTGCCAGCAGCCGCGGGGATGAGCAGTTCTTC. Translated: CASSRGDEQFF.